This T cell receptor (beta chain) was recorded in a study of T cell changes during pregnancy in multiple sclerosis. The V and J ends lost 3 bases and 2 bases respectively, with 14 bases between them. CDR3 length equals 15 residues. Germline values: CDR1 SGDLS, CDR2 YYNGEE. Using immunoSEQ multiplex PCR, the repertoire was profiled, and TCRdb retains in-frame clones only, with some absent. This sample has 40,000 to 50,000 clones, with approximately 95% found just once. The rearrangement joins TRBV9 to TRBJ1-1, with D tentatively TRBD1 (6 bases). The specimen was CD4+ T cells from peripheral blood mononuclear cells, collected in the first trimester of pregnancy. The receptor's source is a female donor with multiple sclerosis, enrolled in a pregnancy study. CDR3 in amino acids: CASSAYRERNTEAFF. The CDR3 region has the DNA TGTGCCAGCAGCGCCTACAGGGAACGAAACACTGAAGCTTTCTTT.